A selection of T cell receptor beta chains follows, all from one sample in a study of shared clonotypes between healthy human individuals. The table came from immunoSEQ multiplex PCR; TCRdb's copy has only in-frame clones and leaves some out. The data hold 450,000 or so clones, with approximately 80% observed a single time. Sequencing was performed on PBMCs. The source of these receptors is a woman aged 40 to 50 in good health. Some clones in this sample may be carry-over from other donors' samples. The CDR3 runs from the conserved cysteine through the conserved F or W.

v_gene	j_gene	CDR3aa
TRBV7-2	TRBJ1-5	CASSFDRSGDQPQHF
TRBV29-1	TRBJ2-7	CSIFKAGGEEQYF
TRBV28	TRBJ2-3	CASSSYTGGGTDTQYF
TRBV6-1	TRBJ1-5	CASSENWGSYNQPQHF
TRBV30	TRBJ1-1	CAWSPIGQGGTEAFF
TRBV14	TRBJ2-6	CASSKDMGAPGANVLTF
TRBV30	TRBJ1-2	CAWSEGTLTNYGYTF
TRBV7-2	TRBJ2-1	CASSYSGTAYNEQFF
TRBV16	TRBJ2-7	CASSQLSYEQYF
TRBV30	TRBJ2-3	CAWSSGSTDTQYF
TRBV7-9	TRBJ2-1	CASSPLGGSSEQFF
TRBV2	TRBJ2-1	CASSIRTSGRAANNEQFF
TRBV11-2	TRBJ1-2	CASSLSYNYGYTF
TRBV27	NA	CAISLRTTSLYEQYF
TRBV27	TRBJ2-1	CASSLTGGLYNEQFF
TRBV19	TRBJ1-2	CASSIEARTDYGYTF
TRBV6-5	TRBJ2-7	CASSTGGDRSYEQYF
TRBV21-1	TRBJ1-1	CASSLIPVRQVPEAFF
TRBV19	TRBJ1-1	CASGTVLRKLNTEAFF
TRBV29-1	TRBJ2-7	CSDRDKSYEQYF
TRBV6-4	TRBJ2-1	CASGDGWGGNEQFF
TRBV7-6	TRBJ2-3	CASSLTHTSGRWDTQYF
TRBV30	TRBJ1-5	CAWSLGVGSNQPQHF
TRBV5-1	TRBJ1-2	CASSFRGGADYGYTF